What follows are 2 T cell receptor beta chains derived from one specimen sequenced in a study of shared clonotypes between healthy human individuals (dated by TCRdb to the early 2020s). Library creation used the immunoSEQ multiplex PCR assay. Sourced from immuneACCESS, this table was stored by TCRdb with only in-frame sequences that have V and J called. A share of the clones is absent; for the studies checked, an unresolved V gene accounts for under half, and the remainder has no known explanation. The sample table records around 480,000 clones; about three quarters of these occur just once. In total, the top ten clones hold around 13% of the sample. The sample consisted of PBMCs. The receptor source for this set is a woman aged 40 to 50 in good health. Some clones in this sample may be carry-over from other donors' samples.

The chain joins TRBV11-2 to TRBJ1-1, with unresolved D. The V gene lost 1 base and the J gene lost 6 bases, with 6 bases spanning the gap. Germline values: CDR1 SGHAT, CDR2 FQNNGV. The CDR3 sequence is 12 residues long. The CDR3, as DNA: TGTGCCAGCAGCTTAGTCTATTCTGAAGCTTTCTTT. It codes for CASSLVYSEAFF. The entire variable domain, with the rest obtained from reference TRBV11-2 and TRBJ1-1, is as follows: EAGVAQSPRYKIIEKRQSVAFWCNPISGHATLYWYQQILGQGPKLLIQFQNNGVVDDSQLPKDRFSAERLKGVDSTLKIQPAKLEDSAVYLCASSLVYSEAFFGQGTRLTVV.

This clone appeared a single time. For the CDR3, the DNA is TGTGCCAGTAGTACGACGGGGTTTAGCTCCTACGAGCAGTACTTC. Its protein product is CASSTTGFSSYEQYF. This chain joins TRBV19 and TRBJ2-7, with a weak D call TRBD2 (5 bases). V was trimmed by 4 bases and J by 0 bases, leaving 13 bases between them. Germline CDR1 LNHDA, CDR2 SQIVND (reference sequence). The CDR3 has 15 residues. Variable domain in full (rest from reference TRBV19 and TRBJ2-7): DGGITQSPKYLFRKEGQNVTLSCEQNLNHDAMYWYRQDPGQGLRLIYYSQIVNDFQKGDIAEGYSVSREKKESFPLTVTSAQKNPTAFYLCASSTTGFSSYEQYFGPGTRLTVT.